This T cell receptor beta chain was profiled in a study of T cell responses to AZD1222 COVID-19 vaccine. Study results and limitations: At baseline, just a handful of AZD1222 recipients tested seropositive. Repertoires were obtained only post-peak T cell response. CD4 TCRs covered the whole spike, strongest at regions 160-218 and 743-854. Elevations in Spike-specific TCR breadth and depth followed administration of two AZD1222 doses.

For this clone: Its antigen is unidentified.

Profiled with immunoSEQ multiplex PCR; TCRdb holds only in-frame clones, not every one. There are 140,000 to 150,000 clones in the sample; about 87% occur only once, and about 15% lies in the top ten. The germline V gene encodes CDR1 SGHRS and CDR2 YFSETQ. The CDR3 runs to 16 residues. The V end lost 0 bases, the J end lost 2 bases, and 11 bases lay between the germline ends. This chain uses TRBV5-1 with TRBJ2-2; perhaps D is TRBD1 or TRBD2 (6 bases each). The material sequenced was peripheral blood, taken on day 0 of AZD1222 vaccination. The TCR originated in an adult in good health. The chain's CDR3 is CASSLEGGPNTGELFF. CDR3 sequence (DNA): TGCGCCAGCAGCTTGGAGGGGGGCCCTAACACCGGGGAGCTGTTTTTT.